Here is one TCR beta chain with its context. The antigen remains undetermined. This sample was taken from a study of blood T cells in healthy people across ages. Trimming stripped 1 base from V and 13 bases from J, with 17 bases between. Germline V lookup: CDR1 LGHNA, CDR2 YNFKEQ. This CDR3 region has 14 residues. Study results and limitations: Both higher diversity and more naive CD4+ cells marked long-lived donors when set against aged donors.

Combining a sample-barcoded 5' primer with a J-beta primer mix, a second PCR ran for about 7 to 12 cycles. Each CDR3 protein gets one entry after TCRdb re-called the 5' RACE reads with MiXCR. The repertoire consists of approximately 1.5 million distinct CDR3 sequences, with roughly a third occurring once and the leading ten covering around 10%. A minimum of 7 million PBMCs was isolated per sample. Sequenced input: blood. This chain uses TRBV4-2 with TRBJ2-1, with TRBD2 as a possible D gene (7 bases). This TCR derives from a woman in her thirties in good health. The CDR3: CASSQVVGGLGQFF. CDR3 in DNA: TGTGCCAGCAGCCAAGTTGTGGGGGGGCTTGGTCAGTTCTTC.